One TCR beta chain is described in this entry. The sample belongs to a study of blood T cell repertoires in COVID-19. Overall study: Material from acute and convalescent COVID-19 was sourced from the United States, Italy and Spain. T cells, B-cell-depleted T cells, or PBMCs provided the cDNA or gDNA that served as material.

Seattle patients were enrolled while actively infected and followed longitudinally. As handled by the study authors: Researchers report that nucleated cell counts were estimated from reference gene primer amplification. Sequenced by immunoSEQ multiplex PCR; TCRdb stores in-frame clones only, minus some. V and J calls and clone size are copied from that table; D and trimming were computed from the DNA. Of nearly 90,000 clones listed, 90% are singletons. The CDR3 spans 14 residues. Germline assignment: CDR1 MNHEY and CDR2 SMNVEV (reference sequence). J lost 3 bases, V lost 5 bases, and 6 bases had no gene match.

The chain uses TRBV27 and TRBJ2-7; TRBD2 aligns across 8 bases. This sequence originates from a man between 18 and 35 years old with COVID-19, enrolled during active disease. Sequenced input: peripheral blood. In nucleotides, the CDR3 is TGTGCCAGCAGTGCTCCGGGACTAGACTACGAGCAGTACTTC. This translates into CASSAPGLDYEQYF.